This T cell receptor beta chain is from a study of blood T cell repertoires in COVID-19. TCRdb keeps only in-frame clones here, not all; method: immunoSEQ multiplex PCR. The sample lists roughly 180,000 clones; approximately 81% were seen once. The CDR3 sequence is 15 residues long. V lost 5 bases and J lost 2, with 15 bases in between. Germline V lookup: CDR1 SEHNR, CDR2 FQNEAQ (reference sequence). The study recruited people aged 18 to 89 years across about two dozen US areas. The rearrangement uses TRBV7-9 and TRBJ2-5; the D gene is possibly TRBD2 (5 bases). The TCR was taken from a woman between 40 and 50 years old with acute COVID-19. Sequencing used PBMCs or T cells enriched from blood (not recorded which). The CDR3 loop is CASSRRSGVQETQYF. Written as DNA, the CDR3 is TGTGCCAGCAGCCGACGATCCGGGGTTCAAGAGACCCAGTACTTC. Full variable domain (outside the CDR3, taken from reference TRBV7-9 and TRBJ2-5): DTGVSQNPRHKITKRGQNVTFRCDPISEHNRLYWYRQTLGQGPEFLTYFQNEAQLEKSRLLSDRFSAERPKGSFSTLEIQRTEQGDSAMYLCASSRRSGVQETQYFGPGTRLLVL.